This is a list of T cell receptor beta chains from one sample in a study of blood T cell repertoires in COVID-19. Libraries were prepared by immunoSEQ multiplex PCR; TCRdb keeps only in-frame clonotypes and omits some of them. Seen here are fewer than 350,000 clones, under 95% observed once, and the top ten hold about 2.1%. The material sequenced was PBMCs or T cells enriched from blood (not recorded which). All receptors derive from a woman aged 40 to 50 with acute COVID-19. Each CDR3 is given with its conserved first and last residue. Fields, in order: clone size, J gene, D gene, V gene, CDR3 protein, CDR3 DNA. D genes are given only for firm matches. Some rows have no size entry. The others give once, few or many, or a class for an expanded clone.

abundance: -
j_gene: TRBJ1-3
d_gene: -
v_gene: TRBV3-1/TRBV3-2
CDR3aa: CASSQGGAGPRNTIYF
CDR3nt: TGTGCCAGCAGCCAAGGAGGAGCAGGGCCCAGAAACACCATATATTTT

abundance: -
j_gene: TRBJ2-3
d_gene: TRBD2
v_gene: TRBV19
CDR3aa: CASIPSGGTDTQYF
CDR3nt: TGTGCCAGTATCCCCAGCGGGGGTACAGATACGCAGTATTTT

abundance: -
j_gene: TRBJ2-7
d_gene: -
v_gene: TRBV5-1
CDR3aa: CASSLAGSYEQYF
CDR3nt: TGCGCCAGCAGCTTGGCCGGCTCCTACGAGCAGTACTTC

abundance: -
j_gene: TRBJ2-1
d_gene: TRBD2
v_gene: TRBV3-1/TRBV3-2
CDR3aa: CASSQDLAGGAGEQFF
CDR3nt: TGTGCCAGCAGCCAAGATTTGGCCGGGGGGGCCGGGGAGCAGTTCTTC

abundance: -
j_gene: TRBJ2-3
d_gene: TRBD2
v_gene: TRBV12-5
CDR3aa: CASGLEIAGRDTQYF
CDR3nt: TGTGCTAGTGGTTTGGAAATAGCGGGGCGAGATACGCAGTATTTT

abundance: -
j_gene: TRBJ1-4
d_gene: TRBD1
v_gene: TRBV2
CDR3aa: CASSWTGEKLFF
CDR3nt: TGTGCCAGCAGTTGGACAGGGGAAAAACTGTTTTTT

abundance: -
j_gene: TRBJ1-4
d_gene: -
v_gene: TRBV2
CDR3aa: CASSEALQWEKLFF
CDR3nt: TGTGCCAGCAGTGAAGCGCTTCAGTGGGAAAAACTGTTTTTT

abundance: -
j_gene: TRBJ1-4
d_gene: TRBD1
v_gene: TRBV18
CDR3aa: CASSTGVANEKLFF
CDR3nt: TGTGCCAGCTCAACAGGGGTGGCTAATGAAAAACTGTTTTTT

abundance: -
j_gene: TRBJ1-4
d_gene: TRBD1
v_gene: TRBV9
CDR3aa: CASSARQGEREKLFF
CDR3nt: TGTGCCAGCAGCGCCCGACAGGGGGAACGGGAAAAACTGTTTTTT

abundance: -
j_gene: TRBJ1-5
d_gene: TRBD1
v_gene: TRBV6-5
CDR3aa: CASKSGTGNQPQHF
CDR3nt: TGTGCCAGCAAATCCGGGACAGGGAATCAGCCCCAGCATTTT

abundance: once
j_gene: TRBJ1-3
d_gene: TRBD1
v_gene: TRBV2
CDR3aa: CASSDQDRAGNTIYF
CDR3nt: TGTGCCAGCAGTGATCAGGACAGGGCTGGAAACACCATATATTTT

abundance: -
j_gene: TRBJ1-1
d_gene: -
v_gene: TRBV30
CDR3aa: CAWSVQQLNTEAFF
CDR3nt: TGTGCCTGGAGTGTACAACAGCTGAACACTGAAGCTTTCTTT

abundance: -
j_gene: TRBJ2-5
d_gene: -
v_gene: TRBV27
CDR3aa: CASSFQPKGLPETQYF
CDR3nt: TGTGCCAGCAGTTTTCAACCAAAGGGACTTCCAGAGACCCAGTACTTC

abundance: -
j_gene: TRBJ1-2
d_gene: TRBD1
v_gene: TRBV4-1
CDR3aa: CASSPRTGNYGYTF
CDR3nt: TGCGCCAGCAGCCCCCGGACAGGAAACTATGGCTACACCTTC

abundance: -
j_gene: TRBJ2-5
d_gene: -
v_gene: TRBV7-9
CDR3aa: CASSLPQGYTETQYF
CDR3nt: TGTGCCAGCAGCTTACCCCAGGGGTATACGGAGACCCAGTACTTC

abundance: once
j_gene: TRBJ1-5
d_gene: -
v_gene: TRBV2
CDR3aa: CATHTGNQPQHF
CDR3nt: TGTGCCACCCACACAGGCAATCAGCCCCAGCATTTT

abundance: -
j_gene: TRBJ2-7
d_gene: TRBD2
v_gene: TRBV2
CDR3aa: CASSESFSGGLYEQYF
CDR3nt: TGTGCCAGCAGTGAAAGTTTTAGCGGGGGGCTCTACGAGCAGTACTTC

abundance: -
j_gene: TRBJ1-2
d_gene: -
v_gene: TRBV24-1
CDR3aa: CASPGQTYGYTF
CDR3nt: TGTGCCAGCCCGGGACAAACCTATGGCTACACCTTC

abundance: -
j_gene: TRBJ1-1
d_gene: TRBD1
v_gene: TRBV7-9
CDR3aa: CASRRTGDTEAFF
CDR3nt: TGTGCCAGCAGGAGGACAGGGGACACTGAAGCTTTCTTT

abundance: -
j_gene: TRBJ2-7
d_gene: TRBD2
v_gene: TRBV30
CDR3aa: CAWKFGTSVDEQYF
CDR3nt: TGTGCCTGGAAGTTTGGGACTAGCGTAGACGAGCAGTACTTC

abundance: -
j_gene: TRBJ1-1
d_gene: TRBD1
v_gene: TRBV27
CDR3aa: CASSSLDRDTEAFF
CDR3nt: TGTGCCAGCAGTTCTCTAGACAGGGACACTGAAGCTTTCTTT

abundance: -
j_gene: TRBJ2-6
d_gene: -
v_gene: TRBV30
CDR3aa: CAWTRDSGANVLTF
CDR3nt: TGTGCCTGGACGAGGGACTCTGGGGCCAACGTCCTGACTTTC

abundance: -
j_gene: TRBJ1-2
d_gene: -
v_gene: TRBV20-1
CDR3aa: CSASRPGENYGYTF
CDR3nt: TGCAGTGCTAGTCGGCCGGGAGAGAACTATGGCTACACCTTC

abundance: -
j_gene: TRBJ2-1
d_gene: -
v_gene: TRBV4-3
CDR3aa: CASSQRTTSYNEQFF
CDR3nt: TGCGCCAGCAGCCAGCGGACTACCTCCTACAATGAGCAGTTCTTC

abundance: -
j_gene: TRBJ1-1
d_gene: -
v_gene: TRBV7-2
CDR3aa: CASSLVPNSNTEAFF
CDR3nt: TGTGCCAGCAGCTTAGTACCGAACTCGAACACTGAAGCTTTCTTT

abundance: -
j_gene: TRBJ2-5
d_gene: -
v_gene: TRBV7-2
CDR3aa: CASSWGGGGKTQYF
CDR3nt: TGTGCCAGCAGCTGGGGTGGGGGCGGAAAGACCCAGTACTTC

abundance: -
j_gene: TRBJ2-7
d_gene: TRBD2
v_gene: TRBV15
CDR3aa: CATSRVLAGSYEQYF
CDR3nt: TGTGCCACCAGCAGAGTACTAGCGGGATCCTACGAGCAGTACTTC

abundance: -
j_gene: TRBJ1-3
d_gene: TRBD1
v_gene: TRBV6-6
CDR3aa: CASSPRTGRLSGNTIYF
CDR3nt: TGTGCCAGCAGTCCTAGGACAGGTCGACTCTCTGGAAACACCATATATTTT